The following is a TCR beta chain sequence with its context. Its antigen is unknown. A read error is possible here, since a much larger clone lies one base away. The meaning of the sample's time point label: sample taken at primary tumor resection. Samples were obtained from 70 to 85 patients with early-stage, untreated non-small cell lung cancer from the lung TRACERx cohort. For TCR sequencing, whole RNA was extracted from tumor and nontumor lung tissue, or from cryopreserved PBMC samples, and no cell sorting was done. Patients were selected for TCR sequencing only if sufficient RNA was available from at least two tumor regions. Before being selected, tumor and adjacent nontumor lung specimens were reviewed by a lung pathologist. This sample was included in a study of spatial heterogeneity in lung cancer (dated by TCRdb to the late 2010s). About the full investigation: Beta-chain transcripts were consistently detected in greater numbers than alpha-chain transcripts, which likely reflects a higher abundance of beta-chain transcripts. The study linked features of the TCR repertoire to counts of nonsynonymous mutations, which were determined by whole-exome sequencing of tumor tissue. In the raw uncorrected reads, each unique combination of TCR and UMI appeared more than ten times on average. At surgery, both alpha and beta chains were TCR-sequenced in roughly 230 tumor regions, approximately 64 matched nontumor lung samples and just over 55 PBMC samples. In non-small cell lung cancer, the study quantitatively compared TCR alpha and beta repertoires across several tumor regions, matched nontumor lung, and blood. Overall study outcomes, separate from this receptor: Confirming at a functional level the hypothesis that regional TCRs recognize regional mutations was considered to require additional single-cell paired TCR alpha and beta sequencing.

Receptor amplification or capture employed 5' RACE. Sequencing instrument: NextSeq 500. In the TCR library protocol, a unique molecular identifier was attached to each TCR cDNA molecule so that PCR and sequencing errors could be corrected. Regarding the original processing steps: Decombinator tools were used for TCR identification, UMI-based error correction and CDR3 extraction. Expanded TCRs were defined as those above a frequency of 2 per 1,000, corresponding to the top 1% of the tumor frequency distribution. Each repertoire was subsampled 100 times to 5,000 TCRs, after which Renyi diversity was computed with the R vegan package. CDR3 similarity networks were built from amino acid triplet string-kernel similarity, connecting CDR3s with pairwise similarity above 0.82. The public reads were reprocessed in TCRdb via fastp at Q25 and MiXCR, keeping in-frame beta chains. Each entry merges the rows of one CDR3 protein and shows their most common DNA and genes. The V and J calls and clone size come from TCRdb's table, not from the authors' own analysis. In all, the sample holds roughly 5,000 distinct CDR3 sequences, and approximately 4% of those were seen once. Approximately 12% of the sample comes from the top ten.

Including the terminal cysteine and phenylalanine, the CDR3 comprises 14 residues. This entry keeps only the CDR3 DNA: 42 bases, framed from base 1. The CDR1 and CDR2 encoded by the germline V gene (reference sequence) are DFQATT and SNEGSKA. This specimen consisted of normal lung tissue next to the tumor, obtained at surgery. The sequence was obtained from a male donor with early-stage non-small cell lung cancer. This sequence uses TRBV20-1 and TRBJ1-6; TRBD1 matches 8 bases in the middle. The sequenced DNA is TGCAGTGCCCGACCCACAGGGGGTAATTCACCCCACCACTTT. It encodes CSARPTGGNSPHHF.